These 24 T cell receptor beta chains share one sample of origin, sequenced in a study of CD8+ T cells in alopecia areata. cDNA prepared by RNA extraction and subsequent reverse transcription served as the template for sequencing. Assay: immunoSEQ multiplex PCR; the TCRdb copy retains only in-frame clones and omits some. In the table there are 200,000 to 250,000 clones, roughly 64% of which are singletons. Treatment given: oral pan-JAK inhibitor, 5-10 mg twice daily. This material consisted of CD4+ T cells sorted from blood, taken at week 4, from a patient treated with tofacitinib. Every receptor here comes from a human donor with alopecia areata.

This chain links TRBV6-5 with TRBJ2-1; 8 nucleotides line up with TRBD1. The germline CDR1 and CDR2 sequences are MNHEY and SVGAGI. The junction had 4 bases not matched to a gene; V was cut back by 6 bases and J by 6 bases. CDR3 length: 13 amino acids. Written as DNA, the CDR3 is TGTGCCAGCAGCCTTACAGGGGGCAATGAGCAGTTCTTC. Translating it yields CASSLTGGNEQFF.

This clone was counted once. In DNA form, the CDR3 reads TGTGCCAGCAGCCCAGGGCCGGCCAGAAGTTCACCCCTCCACTTT. Translation gives CASSPGPARSSPLHF. The gene calls are TRBV7-9 and TRBJ1-6; weak D call: TRBD1 (5 bases). This CDR3 is built from 15 residues. CDR1 is SEHNR and CDR2 is FQNEAQ in the germline V gene (reference sequence). The V gene lost 5 bases and the J gene lost 9 bases, with 17 bases spanning the gap.

The gene calls are TRBV7-2 and TRBJ2-5, with TRBD1 matching 10 bases. The CDR3 consists of 13 residues. Germline V gene sequence: CDR1 SGHTA, CDR2 FQGNSA. V lost 5 bases to trimming and J lost 5 bases; unmatched junction nucleotides: 2. Here the CDR3 reads CASSLGQGETQYF. Here the CDR3 DNA reads TGTGCCAGCAGCCTGGGACAGGGGGAGACCCAGTACTTC.

The J gene is TRBJ2-5, the V gene TRBV29-1; no definite D call. V lost 4 bases and J 2 bases, leaving 8 bases between the germline ends. In germline, CDR1 is SQVTM, CDR2 ANQGSEA. The CDR3 has 12 amino acids. The DNA of the CDR3 is TGCAGCGTTGGACGGTTACAAGAGACCCAGTACTTC. The encoded protein is CSVGRLQETQYF.

CDR3 in DNA: TGTGCCAGCAAAAGGACCGTCTACAATGAGCAGTTCTTC. It is translated as CASKRTVYNEQFF. This chain connects TRBV13 to TRBJ2-1; D is ambiguous. Germline V CDR1 and CDR2: PRHDT, FYEKMQ (reference sequence). The CDR3 covers 13 residues. V lost 7 bases, J lost 3 bases, and 10 bases lay in between.

This chain links TRBV30 with TRBJ1-2; D gene unclear. V lost 2 bases to trimming and J lost 7 bases, with 11 bases between them. This CDR3 spans 12 amino acids. CDR1 and CDR2 from the germline V gene are GTSNPN and SVGIG (reference sequence). In DNA, the CDR3 is TGTGCCTGGAGTTCTGGGATAGGTGGCTACACCTTC. It yields the protein CAWSSGIGGYTF.

The V gene is TRBV29-1, the J gene TRBJ2-3; D might be TRBD2 (6 bases). Germline CDR1 and CDR2: SQVTM and ANQGSEA. The CDR3 is made up of 12 amino acids. Trimming pared 6 bases from V and 6 bases from J, leaving 13 bases between. The CDR3 DNA reads as TGCAGCGTGGGCAACGGAGGGGATACGCAGTATTTT. It is translated as CSVGNGGDTQYF.

This rearrangement joins TRBV29-1 to TRBJ2-3; 10 nucleotides align to TRBD2. Germline V gene data show CDR1 as SQVTM and CDR2 as ANQGSEA. The CDR3 contains 14 residues. Trimming took 7 bases from V and 0 from J; bases not matched to a gene: 4. CDR3 sequence (DNA): TGCAGCGCCACTAGCGGGGCGAGCACAGATACGCAGTATTTT. Its translation is CSATSGASTDTQYF.

This clone was detected a few times. The V and J genes are TRBV19 and TRBJ1-1; unclear D gene. Germline CDR1 is LNHDA and CDR2 is SQIVND (reference sequence). Trimming removed 4 bases from V and 3 bases from J, with 12 bases in between. This CDR3 contains 14 residues. CDR3 sequence reads: CASSNLWADTEAFF. In DNA form, the CDR3 reads TGTGCCAGTAGTAACCTGTGGGCGGACACTGAAGCTTTCTTT.

This chain joins TRBV23-1 and TRBJ1-5; possibly TRBD1 for D (5 bases). TRBV23-1 is known as an ORF, though its function is uncertain. The V gene lost 4 bases and the J gene lost 5 bases, with 15 bases spanning the gap. The CDR3 has 15 residues. CDR3 coding DNA: TGCGCCAGCAGTCCCTCGAGGCAGGGTGATCAGCCCCAGCATTTT. Translated, it gives CASSPSRQGDQPQHF.

The chain is built from TRBV5-4 and TRBJ1-6; 8 bases agree with TRBD1. CDR1 is SGHNT and CDR2 is YYREEE in the germline V gene (reference sequence). This CDR3 has 18 amino acids. J gave up 2 bases and V 4 bases, and 11 bases lay outside the gene matches. CDR3: CASSSQRQGAAYNSPLHF. DNA of the CDR3: TGTGCCAGCAGCAGCCAGAGGCAGGGGGCGGCCTATAATTCACCCCTCCACTTT.

V is TRBV5-1 and J is TRBJ2-5, with no clear D. Germline values: CDR1 SGHRS, CDR2 YFSETQ. Trimming pared 4 bases from V and 5 bases from J, leaving 15 bases between. CDR3 size: 14 residues. The CDR3, as DNA: TGCGCCAGCAGCCTACCCACCAGCCGGGAGACCCAGTACTTC. This sequence encodes CASSLPTSRETQYF.

This sequence joins TRBV9 and TRBJ2-5; a possible D gene is TRBD1 (6 bases). Germline lookup yields CDR1 SGDLS and CDR2 YYNGEE. V was shortened by 0 bases and J by 5 bases, with 11 bases between the two germline ends. The CDR3 has 14 residues. CDR3 sequence reads: CASSVEVTGETQYF. In DNA form, the CDR3 reads TGTGCCAGCAGCGTAGAGGTTACAGGGGAGACCCAGTACTTC.

V gene TRBV5-1 combines with J gene TRBJ2-5; 8 positions agree with TRBD1. The CDR3 length is 16 residues. Unmatched junction bases numbered 6, after V lost 1 base and J lost 1 base. Looked up from germline, CDR1 is SGHRS and CDR2 is YFSETQ. CDR3 nucleotide sequence: TGCGCCAGCAGCTTGATGCGGACAGGGTTCCAAGAGACCCAGTACTTC. Its translation: CASSLMRTGFQETQYF.

This chain uses TRBV5-5 with TRBJ1-6, with D perhaps TRBD1 (5 bases). The V end lost 2 bases, the J end lost 5 bases, and 8 bases lay between the germline ends. Germline-derived CDR1 and CDR2 are SGHKS and YYEKEE (reference sequence). The CDR3 covers 14 residues. Written as DNA, the CDR3 is TGTGCCAGCAGCTTAGGGGTAAATAATTCACCCCTCCACTTT. Translation gives CASSLGVNNSPLHF.

The rearrangement uses TRBV23-1 and TRBJ2-7, with 7 bases that match TRBD1. TRBV23-1 is assigned to the ORF class and has an uncertain function. Trimming at V came to 4 bases and at J to 2 bases, leaving 11 bases not matched to a gene. This CDR3 is built from 16 residues. Written as DNA, the CDR3 is TGCGCCAGCAGTCCGAACGTAGGGGGCCGACCCTACGAGCAGTACTTC. Translated: CASSPNVGGRPYEQYF.

The chain links TRBV7-9 to TRBJ1-1; D call uncertain. Deletions cut 5 bases from V and 1 base from J, with 5 bases between. CDR3 size: 12 residues. The germline CDR1 and CDR2 sequences are SEHNR and FQNEAQ (reference sequence). CDR3: CASSPQNTEAFF. The CDR3 region has the DNA TGTGCCAGCAGCCCTCAGAACACTGAAGCTTTCTTT.

The chain is built from TRBV5-6 and TRBJ1-2, with 7 bases aligning to TRBD1. Germline V gene lookup returns CDR1 SGHDT and CDR2 YYEEEE. V lost 4 bases to trimming and J lost 4 bases; unmatched junction nucleotides: 13. This CDR3 has 16 amino acids. Here the CDR3 DNA reads TGTGCCAGCAGCCTGGGACAGAAACCCGGCATCTATGGCTACACCTTC. This codes for CASSLGQKPGIYGYTF.

In its sample, this clone was seen a few times. CDR3 nucleotides: TGCAGCGTTGAGTCCGGCATACGCACAGATACGCAGTATTTT. Protein sequence: CSVESGIRTDTQYF. This chain uses TRBV29-1 with TRBJ2-3; D remains ambiguous. The germline V gene encodes CDR1 SQVTM and CDR2 ANQGSEA. Trimming stripped 3 bases from V and 1 base from J, with 11 bases between. The CDR3 totals 14 residues.

The chain has TRBV4-3 and TRBJ1-2; D might be TRBD1 (5 bases). This CDR3 is built from 15 residues. V dropped 0 bases and J dropped 4 bases, with 12 bases sitting between them. The germline V gene has CDR1 LGHNA and CDR2 YSLEER. The CDR3 DNA reads as TGCGCCAGCAGCCAAGATAAGGCAGGGCCCTATGGCTACACCTTC. Protein product: CASSQDKAGPYGYTF.

This chain connects TRBV2 to TRBJ2-2; D tentatively reads TRBD1 or TRBD2 (5 bases each). Looked up from germline, CDR1 is SNHLY and CDR2 is FYNNEI. Trimming cost V 6 bases and J 4 bases, with 15 bases left between them. The CDR3 is 15 residues long. The CDR3 sequence is CASSAPGRGTGELFF. Here the CDR3 DNA reads TGTGCCAGCAGCGCTCCGGGACGAGGCACCGGGGAGCTGTTTTTT.

The chain is built from TRBV29-1 and TRBJ1-2; 10 positions match TRBD1. Germline V gene lookup returns CDR1 SQVTM and CDR2 ANQGSEA. The V and J ends lost 7 bases and 7 bases, in that order; junction bases with no gene match: 3. The CDR3 has 11 residues. The CDR3 region has the DNA TGCAGCGGACAGGGGGCTTTTGGCTACACCTTC. This translates into CSGQGAFGYTF.

The genes are TRBV4-2 and TRBJ1-4; 8 bases line up with TRBD1. Germline V gene data show CDR1 as LGHNA and CDR2 as YNFKEQ. The trim removed 4 bases at V and 4 bases at J, leaving 8 bases unmatched. This CDR3 spans 16 amino acids. The CDR3 region has the DNA TGTGCCAGCAGCCCCAGGGGGCGGACGGATAATGAAAAACTGTTTTTT. Its translation: CASSPRGRTDNEKLFF.

The gene calls are TRBV7-9 and TRBJ1-2; possibly TRBD1 for D (6 bases). V lost 4 bases and J 2 bases, leaving 14 bases between the germline ends. The CDR3 has 15 residues. Looked up from germline, CDR1 is SEHNR and CDR2 is FQNEAQ (reference sequence). The chain's CDR3 is CASSSRTQGNYGYTF. CDR3 nucleotide sequence: TGTGCCAGCAGCTCCCGAACGCAGGGGAACTATGGCTACACCTTC.